This T cell receptor beta chain was sequenced in a study of graft-versus-host responses after intestinal transplantation. Study-wide background: Recipients had multivisceral, liver-intestinal, or isolated intestinal transplants. Every one of the recipients received anti-thymocyte globulin induction and afterwards took tacrolimus and steroids for 3 to 4 years.

Some clones are missing from TCRdb's copy, which holds only in-frame ones; the method was immunoSEQ multiplex PCR. In the table there are some 41,000 clones, 95% of which are singletons. Concerning this clone itself: Its target is unknown.

The input for sequencing was unstimulated CD8+ T cells sorted from spleen or lymph node cells, taken before transplant. The sequence was obtained from a human donor who was the organ donor for an intestinal transplant.

In DNA form, the CDR3 reads TGTGCCAGCAGCTCCACCTCGGACTACGAGCAGTACTTC. This translates into CASSSTSDYEQYF. The J gene is TRBJ2-7, the V gene TRBV5-5; D not resolved. V gave up 3 bases and J gave up 3 bases, with 10 bases separating them. The CDR3 extends over 13 amino acids. CDR1 is SGHKS and CDR2 is YYEKEE in the germline V gene (reference sequence).